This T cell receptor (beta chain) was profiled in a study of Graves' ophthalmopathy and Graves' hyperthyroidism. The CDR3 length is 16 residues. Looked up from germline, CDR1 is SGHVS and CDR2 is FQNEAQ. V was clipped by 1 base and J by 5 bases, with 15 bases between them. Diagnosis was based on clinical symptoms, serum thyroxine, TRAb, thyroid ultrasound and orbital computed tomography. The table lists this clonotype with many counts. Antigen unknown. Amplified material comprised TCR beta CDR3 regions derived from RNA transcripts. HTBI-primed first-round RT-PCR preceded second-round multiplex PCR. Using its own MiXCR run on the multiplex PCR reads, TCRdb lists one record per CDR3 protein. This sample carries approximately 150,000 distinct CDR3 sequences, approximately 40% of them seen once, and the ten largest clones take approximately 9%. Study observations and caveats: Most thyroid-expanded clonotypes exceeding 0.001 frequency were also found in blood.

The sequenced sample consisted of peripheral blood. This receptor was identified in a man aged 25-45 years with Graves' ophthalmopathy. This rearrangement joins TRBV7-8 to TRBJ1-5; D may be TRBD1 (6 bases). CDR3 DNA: TGTGCCAGCAGCTTAGGGGGGGGCGGAAGATATCAGCCCCAGCATTTT. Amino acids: CASSLGGGGRYQPQHF.